This TCR beta chain was recovered during a study of control samples from healthy donors and cancer patients. TCRdb's table, derived via immunoSEQ multiplex PCR, lists solely in-frame clones and lacks some. The sample contains about 120,000 clones, 75% to 90% of which appear only once. As regards this clone: The junction shows a germline mismatch at one end, possibly a read error.

The CDR3 is 15 amino acids. Germline loops: CDR1 MGHRA, CDR2 YSYEKL. This clonotype originated in a woman between 50 and 59 years old with colorectal cancer. The material sequenced was PBMCs. The rearrangement links TRBV4-1 to TRBJ2-7; D is perhaps TRBD2 (7 bases). The CDR3 nucleotides read TGCCCCAGCAGACGCCTTGGGGGGGCGGTCGGGGAGCAGTACTTC. Amino acid sequence: CPSRRLGGAVGEQYF.